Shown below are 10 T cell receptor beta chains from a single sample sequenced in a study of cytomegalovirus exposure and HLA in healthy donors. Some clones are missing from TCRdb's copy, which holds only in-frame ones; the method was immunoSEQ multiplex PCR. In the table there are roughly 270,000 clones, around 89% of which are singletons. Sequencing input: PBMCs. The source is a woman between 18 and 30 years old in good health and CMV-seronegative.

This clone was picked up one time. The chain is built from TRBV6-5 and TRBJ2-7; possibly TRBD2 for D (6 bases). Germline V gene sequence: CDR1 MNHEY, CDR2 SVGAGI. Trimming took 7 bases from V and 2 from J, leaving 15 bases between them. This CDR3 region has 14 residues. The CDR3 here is CASKSPGTPYEQYF. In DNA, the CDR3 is TGTGCCAGCAAGAGTCCGGGGACTCCCTACGAGCAGTACTTC.

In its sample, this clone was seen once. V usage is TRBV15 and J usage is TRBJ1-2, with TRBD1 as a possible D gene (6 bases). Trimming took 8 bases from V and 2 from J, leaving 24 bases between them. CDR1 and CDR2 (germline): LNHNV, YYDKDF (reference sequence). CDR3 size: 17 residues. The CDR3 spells CATADSVVVRGNYGYTF. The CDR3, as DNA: TGTGCCACCGCTGATTCTGTGGTAGTGAGGGGGAACTATGGCTACACCTTC.

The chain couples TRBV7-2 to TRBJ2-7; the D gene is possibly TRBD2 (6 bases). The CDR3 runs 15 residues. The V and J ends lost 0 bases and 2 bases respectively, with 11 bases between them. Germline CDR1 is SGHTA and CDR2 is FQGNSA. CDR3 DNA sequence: TGTGCCAGCAGCTTAGCGGGACTCGCAACCTACGAGCAGTACTTC. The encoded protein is CASSLAGLATYEQYF.

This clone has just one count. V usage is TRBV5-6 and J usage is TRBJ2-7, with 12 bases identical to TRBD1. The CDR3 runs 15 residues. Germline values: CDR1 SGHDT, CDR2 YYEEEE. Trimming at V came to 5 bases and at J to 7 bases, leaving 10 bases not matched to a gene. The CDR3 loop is CASSDDGTGGREQYF. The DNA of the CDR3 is TGTGCCAGCAGTGATGACGGGACAGGGGGCCGAGAGCAGTACTTC.

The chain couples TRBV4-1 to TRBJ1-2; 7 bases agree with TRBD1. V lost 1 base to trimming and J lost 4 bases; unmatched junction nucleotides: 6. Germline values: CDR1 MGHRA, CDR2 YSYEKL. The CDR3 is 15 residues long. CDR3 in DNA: TGCGCCAGCAGCCAAGGGGACGGGACAGCCTATGGCTACACCTTC. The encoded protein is CASSQGDGTAYGYTF.

The CDR3 DNA is TGTGCCTGGAGTGGGGGCCTCGTTGGACGCTACACCTTC. The encoded protein is CAWSGGLVGRYTF. The V gene is TRBV30, the J gene TRBJ1-2; possible D gene TRBD1, 5 bases. The CDR3 extends over 13 amino acids. Trimming shortened V by 1 base and J by 9 bases, and 15 bases separated the two germline ends. Germline V gives CDR1 GTSNPN, CDR2 SVGIG (reference sequence).

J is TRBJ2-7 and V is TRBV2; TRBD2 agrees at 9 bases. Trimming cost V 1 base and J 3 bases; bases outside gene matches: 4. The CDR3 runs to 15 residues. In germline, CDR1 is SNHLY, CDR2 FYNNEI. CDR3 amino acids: CASSEGASGIYEQYF. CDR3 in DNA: TGTGCCAGCAGTGAAGGGGCTAGCGGGATCTACGAGCAGTACTTC.

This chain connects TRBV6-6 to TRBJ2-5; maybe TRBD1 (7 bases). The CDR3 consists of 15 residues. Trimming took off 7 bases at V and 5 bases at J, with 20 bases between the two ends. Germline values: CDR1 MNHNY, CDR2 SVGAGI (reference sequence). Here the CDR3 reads CASTRQGGFGETQYF. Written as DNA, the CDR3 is TGTGCCAGCACGCGGCAGGGGGGCTTCGGTGAGACCCAGTACTTC.

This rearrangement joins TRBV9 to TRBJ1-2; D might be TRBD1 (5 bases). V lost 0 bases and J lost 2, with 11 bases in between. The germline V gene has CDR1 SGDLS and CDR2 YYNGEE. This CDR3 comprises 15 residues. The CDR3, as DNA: TGTGCCAGCAGCGTAGGCGGCAGGGTCAACTATGGCTACACCTTC. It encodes CASSVGGRVNYGYTF.

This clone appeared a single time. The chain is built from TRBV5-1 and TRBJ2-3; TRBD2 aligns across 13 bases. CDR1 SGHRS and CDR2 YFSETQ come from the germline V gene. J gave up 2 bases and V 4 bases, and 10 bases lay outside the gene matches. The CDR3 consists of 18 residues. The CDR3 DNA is TGCGCCAGCAGCAGAGGGACCGGGACTAGCGGGAACACAGATACGCAGTATTTT. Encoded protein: CASSRGTGTSGNTDTQYF.